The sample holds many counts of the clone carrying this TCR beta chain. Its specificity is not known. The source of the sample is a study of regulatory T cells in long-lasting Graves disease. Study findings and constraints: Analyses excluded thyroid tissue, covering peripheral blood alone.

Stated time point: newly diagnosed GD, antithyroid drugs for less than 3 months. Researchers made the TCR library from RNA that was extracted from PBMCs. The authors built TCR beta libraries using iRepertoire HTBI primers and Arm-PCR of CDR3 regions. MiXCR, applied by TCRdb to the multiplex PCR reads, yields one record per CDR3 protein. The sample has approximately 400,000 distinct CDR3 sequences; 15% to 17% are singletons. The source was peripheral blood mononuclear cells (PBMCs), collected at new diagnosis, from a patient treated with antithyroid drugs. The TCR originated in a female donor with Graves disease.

The CDR3 DNA reads TGTGCCAGCAGCCGACAGAATTACGAGCAGTACTTC. Translating gives CASSRQNYEQYF. The V and J genes are TRBV7-9 and TRBJ2-7; D possibly corresponds to TRBD1 (5 bases). The V end was cut by 5 bases, the J end by 4 bases, with 9 bases between. Germline V gene lookup returns CDR1 SEHNR and CDR2 FQNEAQ (reference sequence). This CDR3 spans 12 amino acids.